The rows below give T cell receptor beta chains drawn from one sample of a study of shared clonotypes between healthy human individuals. The data were produced by immunoSEQ multiplex PCR, yet TCRdb's version contains in-frame clones alone and is incomplete. This table has 950,000 to 1,100,000 clones, around 76% appearing once. Sequences were obtained from memory CD4+ T cells sorted from blood. The receptors originated from a young man in good health. The CDR3 runs from the conserved cysteine through the conserved F or W. D genes are given only for firm matches. Size is omitted from some rows. Given values are once, few, many or a class for expanded clones.

>TRBV19|TRBJ1-3|NA|TRBD1
TGTGCCAGTAGTTTGCGGACAGGTGGAAACACCATATATTTT
CASSLRTGGNTIYF
>TRBV30|TRBJ1-6|NA|NA
TGTGCCTGGAGCTTGCGGGGAGACTCACCCCTCCACTTT
CAWSLRGDSPLHF
>TRBV10-2|TRBJ1-5|NA|NA
TGCGCCACCGGGAGGGAGACCTTCAATCAGCCCCAGCATTTT
CATGRETFNQPQHF
>TRBV9|TRBJ2-7|many|NA
TGTGCCAGCCCCGAAGTTCTCTACGAGCAGTACTTC
CASPEVLYEQYF
>TRBV4-2|TRBJ2-3|NA|TRBD2
TGTGCCAGCAGCCAAGCTAAAGCGGGGAGCACAGATACGCAGTATTTT
CASSQAKAGSTDTQYF
>TRBV2|TRBJ2-5|NA|TRBD2
TGTGCCAGCAGGGGAGCCCCGGGACTAGCGGGGGAGCAGTACTTC
CASRGAPGLAGEQYF
>TRBV29-1|TRBJ1-5|few|NA
TGCAGCGTTAAAAACGGGGGTTCCCAGCCCCAGCATTTT
CSVKNGGSQPQHF
>TRBV21-1|TRBJ2-2|NA|NA
TGTGCCAGCAGCAAACAGCAGGGGTTTAGGACCGGGGAGCTGTTTTTT
CASSKQQGFRTGELFF
>TRBV27|TRBJ2-7|NA|NA
TGTGCCAGCGCCTCGGAAAGGGGGACCCACGAGCAGTACTTC
CASASERGTHEQYF
>TRBV2|TRBJ1-1|NA|TRBD1
TGTGCCAGCAAAAAGAACGACAGGGTGGGAACTGAAGCTTTCTTT
CASKKNDRVGTEAFF
>TRBV4-1|TRBJ2-5|NA|TRBD1
TGCGCCAGCAGCCATGTTGGGGACAGGGAAGCTGGGACCCAGTACTTC
CASSHVGDREAGTQYF
>TRBV28|TRBJ1-1|once|TRBD1
TGTGCCAGCAGTTCGTCAGGGGGCGGGACTGAAGCTTTCTTT
CASSSSGGGTEAFF
>TRBV6-4|TRBJ2-4|NA|NA
TGTGCCAGCAGTGACCAGGCAGGATCGAGCATTCAGTACTTC
CASSDQAGSSIQYF
>TRBV5-1|TRBJ2-7|NA|NA
TGCGCCAGCAGCTTGGGCCTATCCTCCTACGAGCAGTACTTC
CASSLGLSSYEQYF
>TRBV28|TRBJ1-5|NA|NA
TGTGCCAGCAGTTTAGACAAGGGAAGGCCCCAGCATTTT
CASSLDKGRPQHF
>TRBV28|TRBJ1-6|NA|TRBD1
TGTGCCAGCAGTTTCCCGCAGACAGGGACAAATTCACCCCTCCACTTT
CASSFPQTGTNSPLHF
>TRBV5-4|TRBJ2-3|NA|TRBD2
TGTGCCAGCAGCTTGAAGGGACTAAGCACAGATACGCAGTATTTT
CASSLKGLSTDTQYF
>TRBV5-1|TRBJ1-6|few|NA
TGCGCCAGCAGCTTGCGGCAGGGAGGGGATTCACCCCTCCACTTT
CASSLRQGGDSPLHF
>TRBV16|TRBJ2-7|NA|NA
TGTGCCAGCAGCCGGGGGGTCTACGAGCAGTACTTC
CASSRGVYEQYF
>TRBV5-6|TRBJ2-1|NA|NA
TGTGCCAGCAGCCCCTCTAGCTCCCATGAGCAGTTCTTC
CASSPSSSHEQFF
>TRBV10-2|TRBJ2-2|NA|TRBD1
TGCGCCAGCAGTGACAGGAGAACAGGGGGCACCGGGGAGCTGTTTTTT
CASSDRRTGGTGELFF
>TRBV5-6|TRBJ2-1|NA|NA
TGTGCCAGCAGCTTATATGCTACGGCCTCCTCCCGGCAGTTCTTC
CASSLYATASSRQFF